Listed below are T cell receptor beta chains from one sample, sequenced in a study of T cells after posttransplantation cyclophosphamide. Produced via immunoSEQ multiplex PCR; TCRdb's table is partial and in-frame only. The sample has roughly 23,000 clones, 80% to 90% seen once. This material consisted of PBMCs, taken after an allogeneic stem cell transplant with a calcineurin inhibitor and methotrexate. The receptors come from a female patient aged 50-65 years who received an allogeneic stem cell transplant from an unrelated donor, was CMV-positive, and had chronic GVHD only. Part of the T cell pool may stem from the graft donor. Both conserved end residues are part of each CDR3. Each record gives: CDR3 protein, CDR3 DNA, CDR3 length, clone size, D gene, J gene, V gene. The D gene is left open where the match is weak. Expanded clones get a size class; other rows say once, few or many, or leave the size out.

CASSNPGTSGYEQYF,TGTGCCAGCAGTAACCCCGGGACTAGCGGCTACGAGCAGTACTTC,15,medium-sized,TRBD2,TRBJ2-7,TRBV19
CASSLDARTRVGAFF,TGCGCCAGCAGCTTGGACGCCCGGACAAGGGTCGGAGCTTTCTTT,15,-,-,TRBJ1-1,TRBV5-1
CASRDISSGNTIYF,TGTGCCAGCAGAGACATCAGCTCTGGAAACACCATATATTTT,14,-,-,TRBJ1-3,TRBV11-2
CASSRRLAPSTDTQYF,TGTGCCAGCAGCCGACGACTAGCACCGAGCACAGATACGCAGTATTTT,16,-,TRBD2,TRBJ2-3,TRBV28
CSVETGPEQYF,TGCAGCGTTGAAACAGGGCCCGAGCAGTACTTC,11,-,-,TRBJ2-7,TRBV29-1
CASSLSSYEQYF,TGTGCCAGCAGCCTATCAAGCTACGAGCAGTACTTC,12,-,-,TRBJ2-7,TRBV11-2
CASSVGPGQGSNSPLHF,TGTGCCAGCAGCGTAGGGCCCGGACAGGGGTCAAATTCACCCCTCCACTTT,17,-,TRBD1,TRBJ1-6,TRBV9
CASSFLGLQQETQYF,TGCGCCAGCAGCTTCCTCGGACTGCAGCAAGAGACCCAGTACTTC,15,-,-,TRBJ2-5,TRBV5-1
CASSYLAGRNTEAFF,TGTGCCAGCAGTTACTTGGCCGGGAGGAACACTGAAGCTTTCTTT,15,-,-,TRBJ1-1,TRBV6-5
CASSQASGTGQTEQFF,TGCGCCAGCAGCCAAGCTTCCGGGACTGGCCAGACGGAGCAGTTCTTC,16,-,-,TRBJ2-1,TRBV4-1
CASSSGTSGRRNTGELFF,TGTGCCAGCAGCTCCGGGACTAGCGGGAGACGGAACACCGGGGAGCTGTTTTTT,18,-,TRBD2,TRBJ2-2,TRBV7-6
CASSEWTRGTLETQYF,TGTGCCAGCAGTGAATGGACTAGAGGGACGCTAGAGACCCAGTACTTC,16,-,TRBD2,TRBJ2-5,TRBV25-1
CASSAGHTGGETQYF,TGTGCCAGCAGCGCCGGTCATACCGGGGGAGAGACCCAGTACTTC,15,-,-,TRBJ2-5,TRBV9
CASSWGLAGAGETQYF,TGTGCCAGCAGCTGGGGACTAGCGGGAGCGGGAGAGACCCAGTACTTC,16,-,TRBD2,TRBJ2-5,TRBV5-6
CASSLGLQPNSYEQYF,TGCGCCAGCAGCTTGGGACTCCAACCAAACTCCTACGAGCAGTACTTC,16,-,-,TRBJ2-7,TRBV5-1
CASSLGGARGGQETQYF,TGTGCCAGCAGCTTAGGAGGGGCACGGGGAGGCCAAGAGACCCAGTACTTC,17,-,-,TRBJ2-5,TRBV7-9
CASSLTSYEQYF,TGTGCCAGCAGCTTGACTAGCTACGAGCAGTACTTC,12,-,-,TRBJ2-7,TRBV7-9
CASSPIRDSHGYTF,TGTGCCAGCAGCCCGATAAGGGACAGCCATGGCTACACCTTC,14,-,TRBD1,TRBJ1-2,TRBV4-1
CASSLDRGAGSEQFF,TGTGCCAGCTCGCTAGACAGGGGCGCAGGGAGTGAGCAGTTCTTC,15,-,TRBD1,TRBJ2-1,TRBV18
CASSERTGSDTQYF,TGTGCCAGCAGTGAACGGACAGGGTCAGATACGCAGTATTTT,14,-,TRBD1,TRBJ2-3,TRBV27
CASSRWQNEQFF,TGTGCCAGCAGTCGATGGCAGAATGAGCAGTTCTTC,12,-,-,TRBJ2-1,TRBV5-6
CASGLGTGFGGYTF,TGTGCTAGTGGTTTGGGAACAGGGTTTGGGGGCTACACCTTC,14,-,-,TRBJ1-2,TRBV12-5
CASSIAGPVQETQYF,TGTGCCAGCTCGATAGCGGGGCCCGTACAAGAGACCCAGTACTTC,15,once,TRBD2,TRBJ2-5,TRBV18
CSVAGLRNTEAFF,TGCAGCGTTGCGGGACTGAGGAACACTGAAGCTTTCTTT,13,-,-,TRBJ1-1,TRBV29-1
CASRPSSQGDYGYTF,TGTGCCAGCAGACCTTCGTCACAGGGTGACTATGGCTACACCTTC,15,-,-,TRBJ1-2,TRBV7-3
CASSFTGTRSEQYF,TGTGCCAGCAGTTTCACCGGGACTAGGAGCGAGCAGTACTTC,14,-,TRBD2,TRBJ2-7,TRBV6-6
CASSLRGLSSRMFF,TGCGCCAGCAGCCTCCGAGGGCTTTCCAGTAGGATGTTTTTT,14,-,-,TRBJ1-4,TRBV4-1
CAGQGNQGTGELFF,TGTGCCGGACAGGGTAATCAAGGCACCGGGGAGCTGTTTTTT,14,-,TRBD1,TRBJ2-2,TRBV19
CASSFWASGSSNPSNEQFF,TGTGCCAGCAGCTTCTGGGCTAGCGGGAGCTCCAACCCCAGCAATGAGCAGTTCTTC,19,-,TRBD2,TRBJ2-1,TRBV5-8
CASSYSRPGETQYF,TGTGCCAGCAGTTACTCAAGGCCGGGGGAGACCCAGTACTTC,14,-,-,TRBJ2-5,TRBV6-6
CASSHGQRTAPATNEKLFF,TGTGCCAGCAGCCACGGCCAGCGGACAGCACCTGCAACTAATGAAAAACTGTTTTTT,19,-,-,TRBJ1-4,TRBV4-2
CASRPTGATYEQYF,TGTGCCAGCAGACCTACAGGGGCAACATACGAGCAGTACTTC,14,few,TRBD1,TRBJ2-7,TRBV28
CASSGLKRSSSYNEQFF,TGTGCCAGCAGTGGACTCAAGCGCTCAAGCTCCTACAATGAGCAGTTCTTC,17,-,-,TRBJ2-1,TRBV25-1
CASSIRVSNQPQHF,TGTGCCAGTAGTATCAGGGTTAGCAATCAGCCCCAGCATTTT,14,-,-,TRBJ1-5,TRBV19
CASSASGTANTEAFF,TGTGCCAGCAGTGCCTCCGGGACAGCGAACACTGAAGCTTTCTTT,15,-,TRBD1,TRBJ1-1,TRBV25-1
CASRAGLNTEAFF,TGTGCCAGCCGCGCAGGGCTGAACACTGAAGCTTTCTTT,13,-,-,TRBJ1-1,TRBV6-6
CASSPPTGELFF,TGTGCCAGCAGCCCCCCTACCGGGGAGCTGTTTTTT,12,-,-,TRBJ2-2,TRBV7-3